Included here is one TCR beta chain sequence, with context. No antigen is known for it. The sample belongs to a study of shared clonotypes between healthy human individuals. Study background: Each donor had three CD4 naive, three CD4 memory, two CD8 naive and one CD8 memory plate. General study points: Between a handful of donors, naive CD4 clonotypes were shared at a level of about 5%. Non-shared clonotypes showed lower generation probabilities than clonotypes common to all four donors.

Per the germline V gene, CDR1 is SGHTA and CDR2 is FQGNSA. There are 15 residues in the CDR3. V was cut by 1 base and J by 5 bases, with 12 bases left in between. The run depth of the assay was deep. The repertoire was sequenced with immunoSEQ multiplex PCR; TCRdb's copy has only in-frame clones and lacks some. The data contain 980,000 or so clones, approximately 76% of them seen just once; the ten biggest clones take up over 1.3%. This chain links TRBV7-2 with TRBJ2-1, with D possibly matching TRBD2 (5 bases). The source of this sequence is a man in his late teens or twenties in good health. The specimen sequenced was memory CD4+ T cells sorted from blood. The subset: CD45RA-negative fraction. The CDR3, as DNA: TGTGCCAGCAGCTTAGACCCTAGCACCCACAATGAGCAGTTCTTC. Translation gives CASSLDPSTHNEQFF.